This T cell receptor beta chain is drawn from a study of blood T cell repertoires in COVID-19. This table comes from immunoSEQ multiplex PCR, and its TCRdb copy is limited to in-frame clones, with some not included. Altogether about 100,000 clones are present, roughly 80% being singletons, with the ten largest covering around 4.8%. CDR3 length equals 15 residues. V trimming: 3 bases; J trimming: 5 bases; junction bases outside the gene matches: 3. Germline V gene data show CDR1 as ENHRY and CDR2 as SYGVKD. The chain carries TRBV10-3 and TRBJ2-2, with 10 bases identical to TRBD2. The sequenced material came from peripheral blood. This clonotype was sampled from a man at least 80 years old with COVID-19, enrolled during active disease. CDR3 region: CAISDLAGETGELFF. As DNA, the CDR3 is TGTGCCATCAGTGATCTAGCGGGAGAAACCGGGGAGCTGTTTTTT.